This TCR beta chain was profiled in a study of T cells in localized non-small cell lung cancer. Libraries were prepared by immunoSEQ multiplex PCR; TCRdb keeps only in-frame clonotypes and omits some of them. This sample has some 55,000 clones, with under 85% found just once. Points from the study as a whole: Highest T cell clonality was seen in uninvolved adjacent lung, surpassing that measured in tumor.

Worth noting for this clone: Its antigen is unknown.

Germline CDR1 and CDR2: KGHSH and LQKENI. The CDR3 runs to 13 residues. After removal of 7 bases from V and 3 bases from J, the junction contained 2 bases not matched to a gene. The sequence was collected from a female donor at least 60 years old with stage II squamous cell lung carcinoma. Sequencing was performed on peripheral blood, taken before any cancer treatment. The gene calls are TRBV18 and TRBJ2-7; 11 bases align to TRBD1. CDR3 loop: CASWTGGGYEQYF. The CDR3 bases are TGTGCCAGCTGGACAGGGGGCGGCTACGAGCAGTACTTC. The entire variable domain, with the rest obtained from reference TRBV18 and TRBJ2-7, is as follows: NAGVMQNPRHLVRRRGQEARLRCSPMKGHSHVYWYRQLPEEGLKFMVYLQKENIIDESGMPKERFSAEFPKEGPSILRIQQVVRGDSAAYFCASWTGGGYEQYFGPGTRLTVT.